These T cell receptor beta chains were read from a single sample in a study of T cells in Graves' hyperthyroidism and ophthalmopathy. TCRdb recomputed calls from the multiplex PCR reads with MiXCR, one row per CDR3 protein. Of nearly 600,000 distinct CDR3 sequences listed, 13% to 15% are singletons. What was sequenced was blood. Receptors were obtained from a woman between 18 and 29 years old with Graves' ophthalmopathy. Both conserved end residues are part of each CDR3. Each record gives: D gene, clone size, V gene, J gene, CDR3 DNA, CDR3 protein. A D gene is named only where the DNA matches it firmly. A row's size may be missing; if present it is once, few, many or a size class.

d_call: TRBD1; clone_size: NA; v_call: TRBV7-9; j_call: TRBJ2-5; cdr3_nt: TGTGCCAGCGCTCCGGGACAGGGAATGGAGACCCAGTACTTC; cdr3_aa: CASAPGQGMETQYF
d_call: TRBD1; clone_size: many; v_call: TRBV20-1; j_call: TRBJ1-1; cdr3_nt: TGCAGTGCTGGGGGACAGGGAATTGGAGCTTTCTTT; cdr3_aa: CSAGGQGIGAFF
d_call: TRBD2; clone_size: NA; v_call: TRBV12-3/TRBV12-4; j_call: TRBJ2-7; cdr3_nt: TGTGCCAGCAGTTTAGGGGGGACTAGCGGAGGGCGGGAGCAGTACTTC; cdr3_aa: CASSLGGTSGGREQYF
d_call: NA; clone_size: few; v_call: TRBV12-3/TRBV12-4; j_call: TRBJ2-7; cdr3_nt: TGTGCCAGCAGTTTAACCAGGCCCTTGGGCGAGCAGTACTTC; cdr3_aa: CASSLTRPLGEQYF
d_call: NA; clone_size: few; v_call: TRBV27; j_call: TRBJ2-7; cdr3_nt: TGTGCCAGCAGTTTTACAGCCACTACCTACGAGCAGTACTTC; cdr3_aa: CASSFTATTYEQYF
d_call: NA; clone_size: many; v_call: TRBV20-1; j_call: TRBJ1-1; cdr3_nt: TGCAGTGCGCCAGGACGGACGAACACTGAAGCTTTCTTT; cdr3_aa: CSAPGRTNTEAFF
d_call: TRBD2; clone_size: NA; v_call: TRBV11-3; j_call: TRBJ2-1; cdr3_nt: TGTGCCAGCAGCTTATCCGGGACTAGCGGCTACAATGAGCAGTTCTTC; cdr3_aa: CASSLSGTSGYNEQFF
d_call: NA; clone_size: many; v_call: TRBV7-8; j_call: TRBJ1-1; cdr3_nt: TGTGCCAGCAGCTTAGCGCGGGACACATTGAACACTGAAGCTTTCTTT; cdr3_aa: CASSLARDTLNTEAFF
d_call: TRBD1; clone_size: NA; v_call: TRBV5-6; j_call: TRBJ2-5; cdr3_nt: TGTGCCAGCAGCTCGCGACAGGGCCCACAAGAGACCCAGTACTTC; cdr3_aa: CASSSRQGPQETQYF
d_call: NA; clone_size: NA; v_call: TRBV7-9; j_call: TRBJ2-2; cdr3_nt: TGTGCCAGCAGCCGGACTGCCGGGGCCAGTAACACCGGGGAGCTGTTTTTT; cdr3_aa: CASSRTAGASNTGELFF
d_call: NA; clone_size: many; v_call: TRBV7-3; j_call: TRBJ2-1; cdr3_nt: TGTGCCAGCAGCTTCAACGTGGACAATGAGCAGTTCTTC; cdr3_aa: CASSFNVDNEQFF
d_call: NA; clone_size: many; v_call: TRBV5-1; j_call: TRBJ1-1; cdr3_nt: TGCGCCAGCAGCTTGGCCAGTGAAGCTTTCTTT; cdr3_aa: CASSLASEAFF
d_call: TRBD1; clone_size: many; v_call: TRBV2; j_call: TRBJ2-7; cdr3_nt: TGTGCCAGCGACCGGCCGGGACAGGGCCTCCGGGAGCAGTACTTC; cdr3_aa: CASDRPGQGLREQYF
d_call: TRBD2; clone_size: many; v_call: TRBV2; j_call: TRBJ2-1; cdr3_nt: TGTGCCAGCAGTAAGACTAGCGGGAGCTCCTACAATGAGCAGTTCTTC; cdr3_aa: CASSKTSGSSYNEQFF
d_call: TRBD1; clone_size: many; v_call: TRBV6-5; j_call: TRBJ1-1; cdr3_nt: TGTGCCAGCAGTTACACTGAGAGCGCAGGGGGCCTCGATTTTGGTAGCACTGAAGCTTTCTTT; cdr3_aa: CASSYTESAGGLDFGSTEAFF
d_call: NA; clone_size: NA; v_call: TRBV4-1; j_call: TRBJ2-7; cdr3_nt: TGCACCAGCAGCCAAGAGGAGGACGAGCGCTTCTACGAGCAGTACTTC; cdr3_aa: CTSSQEEDERFYEQYF
d_call: NA; clone_size: few; v_call: TRBV19; j_call: TRBJ2-7; cdr3_nt: TGTGCCAGTAGTAGGCGGGTAATTTCCTACGAGCAGTACTTC; cdr3_aa: CASSRRVISYEQYF
d_call: NA; clone_size: NA; v_call: TRBV5-1; j_call: TRBJ2-7; cdr3_nt: TGCGCCAGCAGCTTGGATCGGGGATCAACTACCTACGAGCAGTACTTC; cdr3_aa: CASSLDRGSTTYEQYF
d_call: NA; clone_size: NA; v_call: TRBV2; j_call: TRBJ2-5; cdr3_nt: TGTGCCAGCCAGAGGGCCCCAGGGGGATGGGAGGGAGAGACCCAGTACTTC; cdr3_aa: CASQRAPGGWEGETQYF
d_call: TRBD2; clone_size: NA; v_call: TRBV7-3; j_call: TRBJ2-5; cdr3_nt: TGTGCCAGCAGCCCAGGGACTAGCGGGAGAGGCCTGGGAGAGACCCAGTACTTC; cdr3_aa: CASSPGTSGRGLGETQYF
d_call: NA; clone_size: many; v_call: TRBV2; j_call: TRBJ2-2; cdr3_nt: TGTGCCAGCAGGACCCGGGACCCCAACACCGGGGAGCTGTTTTTT; cdr3_aa: CASRTRDPNTGELFF
d_call: NA; clone_size: many; v_call: TRBV11-2; j_call: TRBJ2-3; cdr3_nt: TGTGCCAGCAGCCTCAGCGACTCTTACACAGATACGCAGTATTTT; cdr3_aa: CASSLSDSYTDTQYF
d_call: TRBD2; clone_size: few; v_call: TRBV19; j_call: TRBJ2-3; cdr3_nt: TGTGCCAGTAACCATGGACTAGGGGCGACAGATACGCAGTATTTT; cdr3_aa: CASNHGLGATDTQYF
d_call: NA; clone_size: many; v_call: TRBV20-1; j_call: TRBJ2-3; cdr3_nt: TGCAGTGCTAGCGGGAGCACAGATACGCAGTATTTT; cdr3_aa: CSASGSTDTQYF
d_call: TRBD2; clone_size: many; v_call: TRBV7-8; j_call: TRBJ2-7; cdr3_nt: TGTGCCAGCAGCCGCACTAGCGGGAGGGTGGGGGAGCAGTACTTC; cdr3_aa: CASSRTSGRVGEQYF
d_call: NA; clone_size: many; v_call: TRBV2; j_call: TRBJ2-2; cdr3_nt: TGTGCCAGCAGCCCTAGGAACACCGGGGAGCTGTTTTTT; cdr3_aa: CASSPRNTGELFF
d_call: NA; clone_size: NA; v_call: TRBV24-1; j_call: TRBJ2-5; cdr3_nt: TGTGCCACCAAGGCTGGCGGCCAAGAGACCCAGTACTTC; cdr3_aa: CATKAGGQETQYF
d_call: NA; clone_size: many; v_call: TRBV7-8; j_call: TRBJ2-6; cdr3_nt: TGTGCCAGCAGCTTAGGAGTTCGGGACTGGGACTCTGGGGCCAACGTCCTGACTTTC; cdr3_aa: CASSLGVRDWDSGANVLTF
d_call: NA; clone_size: many; v_call: TRBV24-1; j_call: TRBJ1-5; cdr3_nt: TGTGCCACCAGTGATGCCGGGTTTAGCAATCAGCCCCAGCATTTT; cdr3_aa: CATSDAGFSNQPQHF
d_call: TRBD1; clone_size: NA; v_call: TRBV27; j_call: TRBJ1-2; cdr3_nt: TGTGCCAGCAGTCCCCGACAGGGAGTAGATGGCTACACCTTC; cdr3_aa: CASSPRQGVDGYTF
d_call: NA; clone_size: NA; v_call: TRBV9; j_call: TRBJ2-5; cdr3_nt: TGTGCCAGCAGCCAGAGGGGGAGGGAGACCCAGTACTTC; cdr3_aa: CASSQRGRETQYF
d_call: NA; clone_size: few; v_call: TRBV2; j_call: TRBJ1-2; cdr3_nt: TGTGCCAGCAGTGATTGGGCAGGGGAGGATGGCTACACCTTC; cdr3_aa: CASSDWAGEDGYTF
d_call: TRBD1; clone_size: many; v_call: TRBV12-3/TRBV12-4; j_call: TRBJ2-1; cdr3_nt: TGTGCCAGCAGTCCACTCCGGGACAGGGGGCTAAATGAGCAGTTCTTC; cdr3_aa: CASSPLRDRGLNEQFF
d_call: NA; clone_size: NA; v_call: TRBV7-6; j_call: TRBJ2-3; cdr3_nt: TGTGCTAGCAGCTTAGGGGGGACTAACGGAACAGATACGCAGTATTTT; cdr3_aa: CASSLGGTNGTDTQYF
d_call: NA; clone_size: few; v_call: TRBV14; j_call: TRBJ2-3; cdr3_nt: TGTGCCAGCAGCCAAAGCATCACAGATACGCAGTATTTT; cdr3_aa: CASSQSITDTQYF
d_call: TRBD2; clone_size: few; v_call: TRBV4-1; j_call: TRBJ2-1; cdr3_nt: TGCGCCAGCAGCCAGCGACTAGCGGGACGCCCCGACGGTGAGCAGTTCTTC; cdr3_aa: CASSQRLAGRPDGEQFF
d_call: NA; clone_size: few; v_call: TRBV24-1; j_call: TRBJ2-2; cdr3_nt: TGTGCCACCAGTGGCCGGCACACCGGGGAGCTGTTTTTT; cdr3_aa: CATSGRHTGELFF
d_call: TRBD1; clone_size: many; v_call: TRBV27; j_call: TRBJ2-1; cdr3_nt: TGTGCCAGCAGTACCAATCGACAGGGGGATGAGCAGTTCTTC; cdr3_aa: CASSTNRQGDEQFF
d_call: NA; clone_size: many; v_call: TRBV2; j_call: TRBJ2-5; cdr3_nt: TGTGCCAGCTTCCGGGACTTCGGGGAGACCCAGTACTTC; cdr3_aa: CASFRDFGETQYF
d_call: NA; clone_size: many; v_call: TRBV7-9; j_call: TRBJ1-4; cdr3_nt: TGTGCCAGCAGTAGCCGGCGTCGGGAAAAACTGTTTTTT; cdr3_aa: CASSSRRREKLFF
d_call: TRBD1; clone_size: many; v_call: TRBV2; j_call: TRBJ2-5; cdr3_nt: TGTGCCAGCACAGGACAGGGCCGAGAGACCCAGTACTTC; cdr3_aa: CASTGQGRETQYF
d_call: TRBD2; clone_size: NA; v_call: TRBV10-3; j_call: TRBJ2-1; cdr3_nt: TGTGCCATCAGTGATCCGCGGACTAGCGGGTACAATGAGCAGTTCTTC; cdr3_aa: CAISDPRTSGYNEQFF
d_call: NA; clone_size: NA; v_call: TRBV18; j_call: TRBJ1-2; cdr3_nt: TGTGCCAGCTCACCTGGAAGTGATGCTAACTATGGCTACACCTTC; cdr3_aa: CASSPGSDANYGYTF
d_call: TRBD1; clone_size: NA; v_call: TRBV7-8; j_call: TRBJ2-5; cdr3_nt: TGCGCCAGCAGCCAAGAAGAGTCCCAGGGGGCTCCCTTATCGCAAGAGACCCAGTACTTC; cdr3_aa: CASSQEESQGAPLSQETQYF
d_call: TRBD1; clone_size: many; v_call: TRBV12-3/TRBV12-4; j_call: TRBJ2-7; cdr3_nt: TGTGCCAGCAGCCGAACCGGGACAGCCTACGAGCAGTACTTC; cdr3_aa: CASSRTGTAYEQYF
d_call: TRBD2; clone_size: few; v_call: TRBV4-1; j_call: TRBJ2-7; cdr3_nt: TGCGCCAGCAGCCAAGAACTCCTAGCGGGAGCAGTCGAGCAGTACTTC; cdr3_aa: CASSQELLAGAVEQYF
d_call: NA; clone_size: NA; v_call: TRBV9; j_call: TRBJ1-1; cdr3_nt: TGTGCCAGCAGCGGCGGCGGGGGGGCCACTGAAGCTTTCTTT; cdr3_aa: CASSGGGGATEAFF
d_call: NA; clone_size: few; v_call: TRBV4-2; j_call: TRBJ2-1; cdr3_nt: TGTGCCACCTCCCCACAGTCAAGCTCCTACAATGAGCAGTTCTTC; cdr3_aa: CATSPQSSSYNEQFF